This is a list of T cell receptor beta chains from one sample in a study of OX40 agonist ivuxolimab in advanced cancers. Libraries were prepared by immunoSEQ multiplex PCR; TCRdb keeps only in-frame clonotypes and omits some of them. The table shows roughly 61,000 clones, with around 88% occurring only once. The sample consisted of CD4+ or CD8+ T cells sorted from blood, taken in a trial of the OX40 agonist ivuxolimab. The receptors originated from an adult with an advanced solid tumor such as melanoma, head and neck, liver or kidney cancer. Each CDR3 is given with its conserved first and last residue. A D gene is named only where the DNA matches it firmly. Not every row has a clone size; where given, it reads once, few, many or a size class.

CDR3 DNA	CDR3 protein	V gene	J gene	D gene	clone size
TGTGCCAGCTCACCACCGGGATCAGTTAGCTCCTACGAGCAGTACTTC	CASSPPGSVSSYEQYF	TRBV18	TRBJ2-7	.	once
TGTGCCAGCAGGAGGGACTGGGGGGTCAATGAGCAGTTCTTC	CASRRDWGVNEQFF	TRBV6-4	TRBJ2-1	.	once
TGTGCCAGCAGGGTGCCTAACTATGGCTACACCTTC	CASRVPNYGYTF	TRBV6-5	TRBJ1-2	.	.
TGCAGCGTTAATAAAGCCCGGGAGGGACGGCGTGAGCAGTTCTTC	CSVNKAREGRREQFF	TRBV29-1	TRBJ2-1	TRBD2	.
TGTGCTAGCAGCGCCACAGCGAGTAACACCGGGGAGCTGTTTTTT	CASSATASNTGELFF	TRBV7-7	TRBJ2-2	.	.
TGTGCCAGCAGCCGCTCCCTGACAGGGGAGAAAGGAACTGAAGCTTTCTTT	CASSRSLTGEKGTEAFF	TRBV7-2	TRBJ1-1	TRBD1	.
TGTGCCAGCAGCTTCGAACGGGACAGGGGCCCCCCAGGCGCTGAAGCTTTCTTT	CASSFERDRGPPGAEAFF	TRBV7-3	TRBJ1-1	TRBD1	.
TGTGCCAGCAGGTACCGGGACAGGGGTCCCGAGCAGTACTTC	CASRYRDRGPEQYF	TRBV5-6	TRBJ2-7	TRBD1	.
TGCGCCAGCAGCTTGGACAGGACCTCCTACGAGCAGTACTTC	CASSLDRTSYEQYF	TRBV5-1	TRBJ2-7	.	.
TGTGCCAGCAGCTTGGGGACTAGCGGTTCCTACGAGCAGTACTTC	CASSLGTSGSYEQYF	TRBV7-2	TRBJ2-7	TRBD2	.
TGTGCCATCAGTGAGGGACAGGGGGGAGAGACCCAGTACTTC	CAISEGQGGETQYF	TRBV10-3	TRBJ2-5	TRBD1	.
TGTGCCAGCAGTTTTGGCGGGACGTATTACGAGCAGTACTTC	CASSFGGTYYEQYF	TRBV6-6	TRBJ2-7	.	once
TGTGCCAGCTCCCCCGGGACAGGGGCCTCCTACGAGCAGTACTTC	CASSPGTGASYEQYF	TRBV18	TRBJ2-7	TRBD1	.
TGTGCCAGCAGCTTGACTTGGGATACGCAGTATTTT	CASSLTWDTQYF	TRBV5-5	TRBJ2-3	.	.
TGCGCCAGCAGCCCGGGGCCCTCGGGGGACAATGAGCAGTTCTTC	CASSPGPSGDNEQFF	TRBV5-1	TRBJ2-1	.	.
TGTGCCAGCAGGGACAGCGTTGGGACTGAAGCTTTCTTT	CASRDSVGTEAFF	TRBV2	TRBJ1-1	.	.
TGTGCCAGCAGTGAAAGTCAGGGCTATGGCTACACCTTC	CASSESQGYGYTF	TRBV6-1	TRBJ1-2	.	few
TGTGCCTGGTCCCTAGGGGAAAAACTGTTTTTT	CAWSLGEKLFF	TRBV30	TRBJ1-4	.	.
TGCGCCAGCCGAAATAGACTAGCTGTATGGGATACGCAGTATTTT	CASRNRLAVWDTQYF	TRBV5-1	TRBJ2-3	TRBD2	.
TGTGCCTGGAGGGCTAGCTCCGATACGCAGTATTTT	CAWRASSDTQYF	TRBV30	TRBJ2-3	.	.
TGTGCCAGCAGCTTGGGGACTGGTGAAGAGCAGTACTTC	CASSLGTGEEQYF	TRBV7-3	TRBJ2-7	.	.
TGTGCCAGCAGCCCCCGGGACTTAAGAGCTGAGCAGTTCTTC	CASSPRDLRAEQFF	TRBV9	TRBJ2-1	.	.
TGCGCCAGCAGCCAGCTAAATCGACAGGGTGGGGAGCAGTACTTC	CASSQLNRQGGEQYF	TRBV5-1	TRBJ2-7	TRBD1	.
TGTGCCAGCAGCGTAGTGGGACTAGCTGGTGAGCAGTTCTTC	CASSVVGLAGEQFF	TRBV9	TRBJ2-1	TRBD2	.
TGTGCCAGCAGCTCGCGGACGGAGGGGGAGACCCAGTACTTC	CASSSRTEGETQYF	TRBV11-3	TRBJ2-5	.	.
TGTGCCAGCAGTTTAGGGCAGGGTTATTCACCCCTCCACTTT	CASSLGQGYSPLHF	TRBV27	TRBJ1-6	.	.
TGTGCCAGCAGTTTATACGGACAGGGGGCCGGTCAGCCCCAGCATTTT	CASSLYGQGAGQPQHF	TRBV28	TRBJ1-5	TRBD1	.
TGTGCCAGCAGCTTTGGCGCCGGTAGGTTGTCCAAAAACATTCAGTACTTC	CASSFGAGRLSKNIQYF	TRBV5-6	TRBJ2-4	.	.
TGTGCCAGCAGCCCGCTGGGCTCCACCGGGGAGCTGTTTTTT	CASSPLGSTGELFF	TRBV7-2	TRBJ2-2	.	.
TGTGCCAGTAGGAACACAGGGGTAGGTCAGCCCCAGCATTTT	CASRNTGVGQPQHF	TRBV19	TRBJ1-5	TRBD1	few
TGTGCCAGCTCACCGAGTCAGGACTACAATCAGCCCCAGCATTTT	CASSPSQDYNQPQHF	TRBV18	TRBJ1-5	.	few
TGTGCCAGCAGCCATGCCGGAGGGTATGGCTACACCTTC	CASSHAGGYGYTF	TRBV7-9	TRBJ1-2	.	few
TGTGCCAGCAGTCAAAGGGGGGAAGGTTATGGCTACACCTTC	CASSQRGEGYGYTF	TRBV2	TRBJ1-2	.	.
TGTGCCAGCAGAGGTCCGGGCTCCTACAATGAGCAGTTCTTC	CASRGPGSYNEQFF	TRBV2	TRBJ2-1	.	.
TGTGCCAGCACACTCCTGGGACAGGGCACCGGGGAGCTGTTTTTT	CASTLLGQGTGELFF	TRBV6-1	TRBJ2-2	TRBD1	.
TGTGCCAGCAGAGAGGGGTGGACTAGCGGACAAGAGACCCAGTACTTC	CASREGWTSGQETQYF	TRBV5-6	TRBJ2-5	TRBD2	.
TGTGCCAGCAGTGCCCGCTCCGACTCCTACGAGCAGTACTTC	CASSARSDSYEQYF	TRBV27	TRBJ2-7	.	.
TGTGCCAGCAGCACCGGCAGCGGGAGTCACAATGAGCAGTTCTTC	CASSTGSGSHNEQFF	TRBV11-2	TRBJ2-1	TRBD2	.
TGTGCCAGCAGCCAAGAAGCGGTCTCTAATGAAAAACTGTTTTTT	CASSQEAVSNEKLFF	TRBV4-2	TRBJ1-4	.	.
TGTGCCAGCAGTTTCGACCCCACCTTGAATGAAAAACTGTTTTTT	CASSFDPTLNEKLFF	TRBV6-1	TRBJ1-4	.	.